This passage covers 31 T cell receptor beta chains from one sample sequenced in a study of identical twins (dated by TCRdb to 2016 to 2018). Preparation of the library involved 5' RACE. The sequencer listed for this sample is Illumina HiSeq 2000. TCRdb reanalyzed the raw reads on its own, using fastp at Q25 for trimming and MiXCR for clone calling, and kept in-frame beta chains. Entries are consolidated by CDR3 protein sequence, retaining the most common genes and DNA. The sample records 400,000 to 550,000 distinct CDR3 sequences, 20% to 25% of which are singletons. The ten largest clonotypes hold 2.9% of the sample. The same data also contributed to another study, on T cells expressing NK-cell markers.

The sample comprised CD4+ T cells sorted from blood. All receptors derive from a woman between 18 and 29 years old in good health.

This clonotype was counted between two and nine times. The V and J genes are TRBV7-9 and TRBJ1-4; 9 nucleotides agree with TRBD1. Trimming removed 5 bases from V and 9 bases from J; junction bases left unmatched: 4. Germline V gene data show CDR1 as SEHNR and CDR2 as FQNEAQ (reference sequence). The CDR3 runs 13 residues. The CDR3 nucleotides are TGTGCCAGCAGCCCGGGGACAGGGAAAAAACTGTTTTTT. Translation gives CASSPGTGKKLFF. The full variable domain, with the rest looked up from reference TRBV7-9 and TRBJ1-4, is DTGVSQNPRHKITKRGQNVTFRCDPISEHNRLYWYRQTLGQGPEFLTYFQNEAQLEKSRLLSDRFSAERPKGSFSTLEIQRTEQGDSAMYLCASSPGTGKKLFFGSGTQLSVL.

V and J are TRBV11-3 and TRBJ2-1, with 7 bases identical to TRBD1. Germline CDR1 is SGHNT and CDR2 is YENEEA. The V gene end was trimmed by 4 bases and the J gene end by 1 base; junction bases not matched to a gene: 10. The CDR3 consists of 17 residues. The CDR3 region is CASSYTGQRYSYNEQFF. The CDR3 region has the DNA TGTGCCAGCAGCTACACGGGACAGAGATATTCCTACAATGAGCAGTTCTTC.

This chain joins TRBV10-3 and TRBJ2-1; 14 positions agree with TRBD2. The germline V gene has CDR1 ENHRY and CDR2 SYGVKD. With V trimmed by 7 bases and J by 6 bases, 5 bases remained unmatched. This CDR3 is built from 15 residues. The CDR3 region has the DNA TGTGCCATCAAGTGGGGGACTAGCGGGGGCAATGAGCAGTTCTTC. This sequence encodes CAIKWGTSGGNEQFF.

This sequence joins TRBV20-1 and TRBJ1-6; D remains ambiguous. Germline assignment: CDR1 DFQATT and CDR2 SNEGSKA (reference sequence). This CDR3 is built from 15 residues. Between the trimmed V and J ends, which lost 5 bases and 0 bases, there was a span of 11 bases. CDR3 coding DNA: TGCAGTGCTCCGGGTGTCAGCTCCTATAATTCACCCCTCCACTTT. Encoded protein: CSAPGVSSYNSPLHF.

Here the CDR3 reads CSAQGGGYTEAFF. The DNA for the CDR3 is TGCAGTGCGCAAGGGGGCGGATACACTGAAGCTTTCTTT. The rearrangement uses TRBV20-1 and TRBJ1-1, with TRBD1 identical over 7 bases. Germline CDR1 DFQATT, CDR2 SNEGSKA (reference sequence). After removal of 6 bases from V and 3 bases from J, the junction contained 7 bases not matched to a gene. This CDR3 is 13 amino acids long.

This clonotype has just a few counts. This chain links TRBV11-3 with TRBJ1-2; perhaps TRBD1 as D (6 bases). Germline lookup yields CDR1 SGHNT and CDR2 YENEEA. V lost 5 bases to trimming and J lost 8 bases, with 12 bases between them. The CDR3 is 12 amino acids. This CDR3 is CASSRRQEGYTF. For the CDR3, the DNA is TGTGCCAGCAGCCGGCGACAGGAGGGCTACACCTTC.

The chain joins TRBV14 to TRBJ2-7; D is possibly TRBD1 (5 bases). With 4 bases removed from V and 0 bases from J, the gap between germline ends came to 10 bases. Germline V gene lookup returns CDR1 SGHDN and CDR2 FVKESK. The CDR3 runs 14 residues. This CDR3 reads CASSRPGNSYEQYF. CDR3 DNA: TGTGCCAGCAGCCGGCCAGGGAACTCCTACGAGCAGTACTTC.

This clonotype was picked up a small number of times. The genes are TRBV6-1 and TRBJ2-5; D remains ambiguous. V lost 4 bases to trimming and J lost 4 bases, with 16 bases between them. The CDR3 length is 15 residues. The germline CDR1 and CDR2 sequences are MNHNS and SASEGT. DNA of the CDR3: TGTGCCAGCAGTGCCCGTCAGGTTTGGGGAGAGACCCAGTACTTC. Residues: CASSARQVWGETQYF.

This clonotype has only a few counts. The V call is TRBV7-2, the J call TRBJ1-4; the D gene is possibly TRBD1 (5 bases). This CDR3 contains 19 residues. Germline-derived CDR1 and CDR2 are SGHTA and FQGNSA. The V and J ends lost 2 bases and 1 base respectively, with 20 bases between them. For the CDR3, the DNA is TGTGCCAGCAGCTTATCGATTTATGGACCTAGGGGAACTAATGAAAAACTGTTTTTT. This sequence encodes CASSLSIYGPRGTNEKLFF.

This clonotype was detected only a few times. The CDR3 DNA sequence: TGTGCCACGACCGGAGGGAATGGGGAGACCCAGTACTTC. It specifies CATTGGNGETQYF. V usage is TRBV6-1 and J usage is TRBJ2-5; perhaps TRBD2 as D (6 bases). The ends were cut back, 10 bases at V and 5 bases at J, with 17 bases in the middle. The CDR3 spans 13 residues. The germline CDR1 and CDR2 sequences are MNHNS and SASEGT.

The chain employs TRBV6-1 and TRBJ2-1; D is uncertain. There are 16 residues in the CDR3. V lost 10 bases and J lost 0, with 19 bases in between. The germline CDR1 and CDR2 sequences are MNHNS and SASEGT. The CDR3 loop is CATRDGGTSSYNEQFF. CDR3 DNA sequence: TGTGCCACCCGCGACGGCGGAACGAGCTCCTACAATGAGCAGTTCTTC.

This chain joins TRBV29-1 and TRBJ1-5; unclear D gene. Trimming cost V 6 bases and J 5 bases, with 14 bases left between them. Germline V gene lookup returns CDR1 SQVTM and CDR2 ANQGSEA. The CDR3 has 13 amino acids. The CDR3 is CSVKPDQDQPQHF. The CDR3 DNA reads as TGCAGCGTCAAACCGGACCAAGATCAGCCCCAGCATTTT.

The chain has TRBV12-3 or TRBV12-4 and TRBJ2-5; D uncertain. CDR3 length: 13 residues. V lost 2 bases and J lost 5, with 9 bases in between. The chain's CDR3 is CASSLPGRETQYF. As DNA, the CDR3 is TGTGCCAGCAGTTTACCGGGCAGGGAGACCCAGTACTTC.

This clonotype was seen more than once but under ten times. The gene calls are TRBV7-2 and TRBJ2-3; perhaps TRBD2 as D (5 bases). Germline lookup yields CDR1 SGHTA and CDR2 FQGNSA. The CDR3 has 13 residues. Deletions cut 1 base from V and 9 bases from J, with 11 bases between. The CDR3 loop reads CASSLVGRGTQYF. In nucleotides, the CDR3 is TGTGCCAGCAGCTTAGTTGGGAGAGGGACGCAGTATTTT.

The chain links TRBV7-9 to TRBJ1-3, with 7 bases matching TRBD1. Germline values: CDR1 SEHNR, CDR2 FQNEAQ (reference sequence). The V and J ends lost 3 bases and 1 base, in that order; junction bases with no gene match: 0. The length of the CDR3 is 14 residues. CDR3 sequence (DNA): TGTGCCAGCAGCTTGGGACAGTCTGGAAACACCATATATTTT. Residues: CASSLGQSGNTIYF.

This chain connects TRBV3-1 to TRBJ2-5; D is undetermined. The CDR3 extends over 12 amino acids. Germline V gene sequence: CDR1 LGHDT, CDR2 YNNKEL (reference sequence). The germline V and J ends were trimmed by 3 bases and 2 bases, with 4 bases remaining between them. The CDR3 DNA reads as TGTGCCAGCAGCCAGACGCAAGAGACCCAGTACTTC. Its translation: CASSQTQETQYF.

This chain joins TRBV6-5 and TRBJ2-7; D may be TRBD2 (5 bases). The CDR3 is 14 amino acids. Germline V gives CDR1 MNHEY, CDR2 SVGAGI. Trimming stripped 2 bases from V and 0 bases from J, with 8 bases between. CDR3 DNA: TGTGCCAGCAGTTACGGACTGAACTCCTACGAGCAGTACTTC. Its protein is CASSYGLNSYEQYF.

The V and J genes are TRBV11-3 and TRBJ2-4; 7 bases line up with TRBD2. Trimming removed 5 bases from V and 0 bases from J; junction bases left unmatched: 7. This CDR3 has 16 residues. The germline V gene encodes CDR1 SGHNT and CDR2 YENEEA. The CDR3 reads CASSRGRGLAKNIQYF. For the CDR3, the DNA is TGTGCCAGCAGCCGGGGGAGGGGCTTAGCCAAAAACATTCAGTACTTC.

This clonotype was detected only a few times. The genes are TRBV20-1 and TRBJ2-3, with D uncertain. Trimming shortened V by 1 base and J by 4 bases, and 15 bases separated the two germline ends. The CDR3 is made up of 15 amino acids. Germline V gene lookup returns CDR1 DFQATT and CDR2 SNEGSKA (reference sequence). In DNA form, the CDR3 reads TGCAGTGCTAGAGCCCCCGGGCTCGGCGCAGATACGCAGTATTTT. Translating it yields CSARAPGLGADTQYF.

The genes are TRBV6-4 and TRBJ1-5, with D perhaps matching TRBD1 (6 bases). V shed 4 bases and J shed 9 bases, with 13 bases lying between them. The CDR3 totals 13 residues. The germline CDR1 and CDR2 sequences are MRHNA and SNTAGT. The CDR3 sequence is CASSAVQGLPQHF. Written as DNA, the CDR3 is TGTGCCAGCAGTGCAGTCCAGGGGCTGCCCCAGCATTTT.

This clonotype was observed a handful of times. The chain recombines TRBV5-1 with TRBJ2-7, with unresolved D. Germline V CDR1 and CDR2: SGHRS, YFSETQ. There are 14 residues in the CDR3. Trimming removed 1 base from V and 4 bases from J, with 12 bases in between. The CDR3 DNA reads as TGCGCCAGCAGCTTGCAGGTGGCGGAGTACGAGCAGTACTTC. It translates to CASSLQVAEYEQYF. The full variable domain, its missing parts supplied by reference TRBV5-1 and TRBJ2-7, is KAGVTQTPRYLIKTRGQQVTLSCSPISGHRSVSWYQQTPGQGLQFLFEYFSETQRNKGNFPGRFSGRQFSNSRSEMNVSTLELGDSALYLCASSLQVAEYEQYFGPGTRLTVT.

This clonotype was counted between two and nine times. V gene TRBV5-1 combines with J gene TRBJ2-1, with D uncertain. Germline CDR1 SGHRS, CDR2 YFSETQ. CDR3 length: 14 residues. The ends were cut back, 0 bases at V and 3 bases at J, with 7 bases in the middle. CDR3 amino acids: CASSLEALYNEQFF. CDR3 bases: TGCGCCAGCAGCTTGGAGGCACTCTACAATGAGCAGTTCTTC. Together with reference TRBV5-1 and TRBJ2-1, the CDR3 gives the full variable domain: KAGVTQTPRYLIKTRGQQVTLSCSPISGHRSVSWYQQTPGQGLQFLFEYFSETQRNKGNFPGRFSGRQFSNSRSEMNVSTLELGDSALYLCASSLEALYNEQFFGPGTRLTVL.

This sequence joins TRBV3-1 and TRBJ2-3, with a possible D match to TRBD2 (5 bases). The CDR3 runs to 12 residues. Per germline, CDR1 LGHDT and CDR2 YNNKEL (reference sequence). Trimming took 8 bases from V and 5 from J, leaving 11 bases between them. The CDR3 is CASGPAGDTQYF. CDR3 DNA sequence: TGTGCCAGCGGCCCTGCGGGAGATACGCAGTATTTT.

The chain links TRBV9 to TRBJ2-5; the D gene is possibly TRBD1 (5 bases). V was clipped by 4 bases and J by 2 bases, with 15 bases between them. Germline CDR1 reads SGDLS; CDR2 reads YYNGEE. The length of the CDR3 is 15 residues. The DNA of the CDR3 is TGTGCCAGCAGCCCCGAGGTGGGGCAGCAAGAGACCCAGTACTTC. Its protein product is CASSPEVGQQETQYF.

This rearrangement joins TRBV5-1 to TRBJ2-3; D is perhaps TRBD2 (6 bases). Between the trimmed V and J ends, which lost 0 bases and 0 bases, there was a span of 14 bases. The CDR3 spans 17 residues. Germline lookup yields CDR1 SGHRS and CDR2 YFSETQ. CDR3 coding DNA: TGCGCCAGCAGCTTGGGATATAGCGGCCCTAGCACAGATACGCAGTATTTT. Translation gives CASSLGYSGPSTDTQYF.

The gene calls are TRBV18 and TRBJ2-6; D is perhaps TRBD1 (6 bases). This CDR3 is built from 19 residues. Germline V gene lookup returns CDR1 KGHSH and CDR2 LQKENI. Trimming stripped 3 bases from V and 0 bases from J, with 18 bases between. The CDR3 loop reads CASSPRATSGDSGANVLTF. Here the CDR3 DNA reads TGTGCCAGCTCACCTAGGGCAACCTCAGGGGACTCTGGGGCCAACGTCCTGACTTTC.

This clonotype was seen a handful of times. V gene TRBV6-2 or TRBV6-3 combines with J gene TRBJ1-5; 7 nucleotides match TRBD1. V shed 4 bases, J shed 9 bases, and the junction held 3 bases outside the gene matches. CDR1 and CDR2 from the germline V gene are MNHEY and SVGEGT. This CDR3 is built from 12 residues. CDR3 in amino acids: CASSSRTGPQHF. CDR3 nucleotide sequence: TGTGCCAGCAGTTCCCGGACAGGGCCCCAGCATTTT.

Remarks on this clonotype: Sequence at one end of the junction differs from germline and may be a read error. The V and J genes are TRBV24-1 and TRBJ1-1, with a weak D call TRBD1 (6 bases). Germline V gives CDR1 KGHDR, CDR2 SFDVKD. The CDR3 spans 13 residues. CDR3 sequence (DNA): TGTGCGACCAGGGGCAGCATAAACACTGAAGCTTTCTTT. Translating gives CATRGSINTEAFF.

This clonotype was seen only a few times. V and J are TRBV27 and TRBJ2-1; 10 bases map to TRBD2. This CDR3 is built from 16 residues. V trimming: 3 bases; J trimming: 8 bases; junction bases outside the gene matches: 10. Germline V lookup: CDR1 MNHEY, CDR2 SMNVEV (reference sequence). The CDR3 DNA is TGTGCCAGCAGTTTTATAGGTCTAGCGGGGGCGGATGAGCAGTTCTTC. Translating gives CASSFIGLAGADEQFF.

The genes are TRBV20-1 and TRBJ2-1; 16 bases agree with TRBD2. V gave up 2 bases and J gave up 5 bases; unmatched junction bases: 6. The CDR3 contains 17 residues. Germline CDR1 DFQATT, CDR2 SNEGSKA (reference sequence). The CDR3 DNA is TGCAGTGCTAGACCCGCCGGGACTAGCGGGGGGGACAATGAGCAGTTCTTC. Protein sequence: CSARPAGTSGGDNEQFF.

This clonotype was detected a few times. CDR3 protein: CSVIGTLNTEAFF. The CDR3, as DNA: TGCAGCGTTATCGGAACCCTGAACACTGAAGCTTTCTTT. The chain joins TRBV29-1 to TRBJ1-1, with no clear D. The CDR3 contains 13 residues. V was pared by 5 bases and J by 0 bases, with 10 bases between. Germline V gene data show CDR1 as SQVTM and CDR2 as ANQGSEA.